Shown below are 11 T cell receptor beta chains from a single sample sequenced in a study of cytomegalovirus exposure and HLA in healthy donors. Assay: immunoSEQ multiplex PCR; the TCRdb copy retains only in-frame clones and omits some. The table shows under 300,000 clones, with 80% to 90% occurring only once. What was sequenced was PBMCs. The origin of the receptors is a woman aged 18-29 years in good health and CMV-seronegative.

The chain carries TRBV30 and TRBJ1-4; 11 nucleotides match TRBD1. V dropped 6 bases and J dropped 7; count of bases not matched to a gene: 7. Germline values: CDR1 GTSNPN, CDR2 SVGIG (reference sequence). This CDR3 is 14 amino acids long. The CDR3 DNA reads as TGTGCCTGTTCCCCCGGGACAGGGGGTGAAAAACTGTTTTTT. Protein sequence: CACSPGTGGEKLFF. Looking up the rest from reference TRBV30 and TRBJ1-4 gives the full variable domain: SQTIHQWPATLVQPVGSPLSLECTVEGTSNPNLYWYRQAAGRGLQLLFYSVGIGQISSEVPQNLSASRPQDRQFILSSKKLLLSDSGFYLCACSPGTGGEKLFFGSGTQLSVL.

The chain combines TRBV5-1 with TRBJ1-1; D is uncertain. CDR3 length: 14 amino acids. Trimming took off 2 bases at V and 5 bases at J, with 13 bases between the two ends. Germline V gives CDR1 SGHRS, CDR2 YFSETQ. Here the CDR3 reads CASSFYEGGTEAFF. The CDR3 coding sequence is TGCGCCAGCAGCTTTTATGAGGGTGGGACTGAAGCTTTCTTT.

In DNA, the CDR3 is TGTGCCAGCAGCGCGAACCGGGACAGGGACACTGAAGCTTTCTTT. Amino acids: CASSANRDRDTEAFF. This rearrangement joins TRBV7-9 to TRBJ1-1; 9 nucleotides match TRBD1. J was trimmed by 3 bases and V by 5 bases; bases with no gene match: 7. CDR1 and CDR2 (germline): SEHNR, FQNEAQ (reference sequence). The CDR3 has 15 residues.

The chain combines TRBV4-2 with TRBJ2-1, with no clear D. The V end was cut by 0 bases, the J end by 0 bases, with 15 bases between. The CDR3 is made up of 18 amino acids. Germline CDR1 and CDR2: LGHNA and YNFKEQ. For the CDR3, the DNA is TGTGCCAGCAGCCAAGATGAAGCGTGGCAGCCCTCCTACAATGAGCAGTTCTTC. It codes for CASSQDEAWQPSYNEQFF.

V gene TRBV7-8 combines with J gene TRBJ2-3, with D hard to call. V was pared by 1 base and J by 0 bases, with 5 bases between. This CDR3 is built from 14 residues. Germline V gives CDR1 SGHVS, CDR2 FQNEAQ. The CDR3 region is CASSLGPSTDTQYF. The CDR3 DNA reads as TGTGCCAGCAGCTTAGGGCCCAGCACAGATACGCAGTATTTT.

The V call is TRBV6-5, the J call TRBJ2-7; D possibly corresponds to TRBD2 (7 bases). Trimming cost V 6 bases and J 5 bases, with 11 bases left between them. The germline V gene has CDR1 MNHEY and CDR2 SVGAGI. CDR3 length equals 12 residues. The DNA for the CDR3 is TGTGCCAGCAGGCGGGGGCGGAACGAGCAGTACTTC. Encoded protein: CASRRGRNEQYF.

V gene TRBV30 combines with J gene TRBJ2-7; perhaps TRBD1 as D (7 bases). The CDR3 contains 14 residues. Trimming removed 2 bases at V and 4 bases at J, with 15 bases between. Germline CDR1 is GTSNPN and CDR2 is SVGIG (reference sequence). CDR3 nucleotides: TGTGCCTGGAGTCCTCAGGGGGGTGGGTACGAGCAGTACTTC. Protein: CAWSPQGGGYEQYF.

The CDR3 is CASSSRGSGQPQHF. The CDR3 DNA reads TGTGCCAGTAGTTCACGGGGGTCGGGACAGCCCCAGCATTTT. The chain links TRBV19 to TRBJ1-5, with a tentative D call TRBD1 (5 bases). V lost 5 bases and J lost 7, with 15 bases in between. This CDR3 spans 14 amino acids. Germline loops: CDR1 LNHDA, CDR2 SQIVND (reference sequence).

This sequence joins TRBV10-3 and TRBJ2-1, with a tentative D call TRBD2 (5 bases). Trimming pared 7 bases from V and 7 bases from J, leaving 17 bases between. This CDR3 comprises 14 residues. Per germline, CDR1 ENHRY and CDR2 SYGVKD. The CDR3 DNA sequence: TGTGCCATCATGAGTAGCGATCGTAAGAATGAGCAGTTCTTC. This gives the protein CAIMSSDRKNEQFF.

The CDR3 is CASSYGQDLSYEQYF. The CDR3 bases are TGTGCCAGCAGTTACGGACAGGACCTTTCCTACGAGCAGTACTTC. This chain joins TRBV6-5 and TRBJ2-7; 7 positions agree with TRBD1. Germline V gene lookup returns CDR1 MNHEY and CDR2 SVGAGI. This CDR3 has 15 residues. V shed 2 bases, J shed 1 base, and the junction held 5 bases outside the gene matches.

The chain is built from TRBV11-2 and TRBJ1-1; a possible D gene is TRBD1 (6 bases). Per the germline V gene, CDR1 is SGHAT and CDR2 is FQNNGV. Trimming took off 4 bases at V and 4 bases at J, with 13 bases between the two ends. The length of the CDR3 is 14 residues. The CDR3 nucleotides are TGTGCCAGCAGCTCGGGAGGGGGTTTCACTGAAGCTTTCTTT. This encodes CASSSGGGFTEAFF.